Ten or more counts support the clone carrying this TCR beta chain. As yet, its antigen is unknown. Per the original data handling: Construction of a distant-metastasis classifier for papillary thyroid cancer relied on CDR3 differences across clinicopathological groups. With MiXCR, TCRdb called clones anew from the PCR reads. It is TCRdb's table, rather than the study itself, that gives the V and J calls and clone size. This sample has roughly 20,000 clones, with less than 20% found just once. None of the patients had undergone any treatment ahead of thyroid surgery. The data derive from a study of metastatic and nonmetastatic thyroid tumors. The overall study: The authors compared repertoires across blood and tumor or nodule tissue from malignant and benign thyroid patients. Study conclusions and caveats: The reported finding was significantly higher TCR beta diversity in malignant thyroid tumors relative to benign nodules, in blood and tumor.

Germline-derived CDR1 and CDR2 are DFQATT and SNEGSKA (reference sequence). The CDR3 covers 14 residues. V was shortened by 3 bases and J by 5 bases, with 14 bases between the two germline ends. The specimen sequenced was adjacent normal tissue. The chain couples TRBV20-1 to TRBJ2-1; unclear D gene. The TCR comes from a male donor with papillary thyroid cancer or a benign thyroid nodule (not recorded which). Some clones in this sample may be carry-over from other donors' samples. The chain's CDR3 is CSASGLPLDNEQFF. The CDR3 DNA follows: TGCAGTGCTAGTGGGCTACCCCTGGACAATGAGCAGTTCTTC.